This T cell receptor beta chain derives from a study of technical replicates of blood from several donors. Clones were sequenced by immunoSEQ multiplex PCR, and TCRdb holds only the in-frame ones, with some missing. The table has some 60,000 clones, roughly 89% seen once. The germline CDR1 and CDR2 sequences are MNHEY and SVGAGI. The CDR3 totals 16 residues. V was clipped by 0 bases and J by 5 bases, with 17 bases between them. This receptor was taken from a human donor in good health. Some clones in this sample may be carry-over from other donors' samples. The chain uses TRBV6-5 and TRBJ2-7; tentatively, D is TRBD2 (6 bases). Source material: PBMCs. CDR3 bases: TGTGCCAGCAGTTACTCCCCGGGGGTGGGTTTGAACGAGCAGTACTTC. The encoded protein is CASSYSPGVGLNEQYF.